Listed here are 20 T cell receptor beta chains from one sample, sequenced in a study of T-cell memory formation after mild COVID-19. TCRdb analysed the 5' RACE reads with MiXCR anew, one entry per CDR3 protein. The table includes fewer than 60,000 distinct CDR3 sequences, about a quarter detected once. The sample comprised PBMCs or a T cell subset sorted from them (not recorded which). These TCRs come from a young man who had mild COVID-19 (a few samples of this study predate the infection). Cell type and time point are not known.

This clonotype was observed a handful of times. This chain joins TRBV4-3 and TRBJ1-1; no firm D call. This CDR3 comprises 15 residues. Germline CDR1 and CDR2: LGHNA and YSLEER. V was trimmed by 1 base and J by 4 bases, leaving 13 bases between them. The CDR3 sequence: CASSQVSGKGTEAFF. CDR3 sequence (DNA): TGCGCCAGCAGCCAAGTTTCGGGGAAAGGCACTGAAGCTTTCTTT.

The chain couples TRBV25-1 to TRBJ1-1, with TRBD1 as a possible D gene (6 bases). Germline values: CDR1 MGHDK, CDR2 SYGVNS. Deletions cut 7 bases from V and 2 bases from J, with 17 bases between. CDR3 length: 15 amino acids. In DNA, the CDR3 is TGTGCCAGCATGACAGGTCGGGTGGGAAACACTGAAGCTTTCTTT. Its translation is CASMTGRVGNTEAFF.

This clonotype was counted a few times. The V and J genes are TRBV10-3 and TRBJ1-5; the D gene is possibly TRBD1 (5 bases). The CDR3 spans 13 residues. Germline lookup yields CDR1 ENHRY and CDR2 SYGVKD. Trimming took off 7 bases at V and 5 bases at J, with 12 bases between the two ends. CDR3 coding DNA: TGTGCCATCAAGGACACGGAATATCAGCCCCAGCATTTT. As protein: CAIKDTEYQPQHF.

This clonotype has just a few counts. The chain links TRBV6-5 to TRBJ2-1; no clear D gene. V was pared by 2 bases and J by 10 bases, with 12 bases between. The CDR3 is made up of 13 amino acids. Germline V lookup: CDR1 MNHEY, CDR2 SVGAGI. The CDR3 spells CASSYVPGREQFF. CDR3 nucleotides: TGTGCCAGCAGTTACGTTCCGGGCCGGGAGCAGTTCTTC.

This clonotype came up a few times. DNA for the CDR3: TGTGCTAGTGGCTCGATAGGGGGAACTGGAAACACCATATATTTT. This translates into CASGSIGGTGNTIYF. The J gene is TRBJ1-3, the V gene TRBV12-5; D possibly corresponds to TRBD1 (6 bases). V lost 6 bases and J 2 bases, leaving 14 bases between the germline ends. This CDR3 contains 15 residues. Looked up from germline, CDR1 is LGHNT and CDR2 is FRNRAP.

This chain joins TRBV12-3 or TRBV12-4 and TRBJ2-1, with D unclear. This CDR3 is built from 13 residues. The V and J ends lost 5 bases and 6 bases respectively, with 11 bases between them. The CDR3 reads CASSPGRLNEQFF. The CDR3 coding sequence is TGTGCCAGCAGTCCTGGGCGCCTCAATGAGCAGTTCTTC.

This chain uses TRBV4-1 with TRBJ2-7; 8 positions match TRBD1. V trimming: 8 bases; J trimming: 3 bases; junction bases outside the gene matches: 12. Germline V gene data show CDR1 as MGHRA and CDR2 as YSYEKL. The CDR3 totals 15 residues. The CDR3 DNA sequence: TGCGCCAGCCTTAGGGTCAGACAGGGGTTCTACGAGCAGTACTTC. Protein: CASLRVRQGFYEQYF.

This clonotype was recorded a few times. The rearrangement links TRBV10-3 to TRBJ2-7, with a tentative D call TRBD2 (5 bases). The CDR3 length is 13 residues. Trimming pared 6 bases from V and 0 bases from J, leaving 9 bases between. The germline V gene has CDR1 ENHRY and CDR2 SYGVKD. In DNA, the CDR3 is TGTGCCATCAGCCCGGGAAGCTCCTACGAGCAGTACGTC. Translating gives CAISPGSSYEQYV.

The V call is TRBV4-1, the J call TRBJ2-7, with no clear D. From germline, CDR1 is MGHRA and CDR2 YSYEKL. V lost 1 base and J 3 bases, leaving 7 bases between the germline ends. CDR3 length: 13 residues. CDR3 amino acids: CASSQAVFYEQYF. CDR3 sequence (DNA): TGCGCCAGCAGCCAAGCGGTCTTCTACGAGCAGTACTTC.

The chain is built from TRBV5-1 and TRBJ2-7; the D call may be TRBD1 or TRBD2 (6 bases each). CDR1 is SGHRS, CDR2 YFSETQ, per germline. The CDR3 sequence is 15 residues long. Trimming pared 2 bases from V and 5 bases from J, leaving 17 bases between. DNA of the CDR3: TGCGCCAGCAGCTTAAGGGGGGCCTTCGTCCACGAGCAGTACTTC. Protein product: CASSLRGAFVHEQYF. The complete variable domain, with remaining parts taken from reference TRBV5-1 and TRBJ2-7, reads KAGVTQTPRYLIKTRGQQVTLSCSPISGHRSVSWYQQTPGQGLQFLFEYFSETQRNKGNFPGRFSGRQFSNSRSEMNVSTLELGDSALYLCASSLRGAFVHEQYFGPGTRLTVT.

This clonotype turned up a few times. The chain combines TRBV5-5 with TRBJ1-5; no firm D call. Germline-derived CDR1 and CDR2 are SGHKS and YYEKEE (reference sequence). This CDR3 region has 15 residues. Trimming removed 5 bases from V and 2 bases from J, with 14 bases in between. CDR3 nucleotide sequence: TGTGCCAGCAGTTCTGGCGATGTCGGCAATCAGCCCCAGCATTTT. Translated: CASSSGDVGNQPQHF. Full variable domain (remainder filled in from reference TRBV5-5 and TRBJ1-5): DAGVTQSPTHLIKTRGQQVTLRCSPISGHKSVSWYQQVLGQGPQFIFQYYEKEERGRGNFPDRFSARQFPNYSSELNVNALLLGDSALYLCASSSGDVGNQPQHFGDGTRLSIL.

The chain recombines TRBV7-9 with TRBJ2-7; TRBD2 agrees at 7 bases. J lost 3 bases, V lost 4 bases, and 9 bases had no gene match. CDR3 size: 15 residues. Germline loops: CDR1 SEHNR, CDR2 FQNEAQ (reference sequence). In nucleotides, the CDR3 is TGTGCCAGCAGCTCTGGGACTAAGTCTCACTACGAGCAGTACGTC. It is translated as CASSSGTKSHYEQYV.

V is TRBV6-2 or TRBV6-3 and J is TRBJ2-7; 7 nucleotides agree with TRBD1. The germline CDR1 and CDR2 sequences are MNHEY and SVGEGT. The V segment lost 3 bases and the J segment 3 bases; nucleotides outside the gene matches: 8. The CDR3 totals 15 residues. The CDR3 protein is CASSYYSAGGYEQYF. CDR3 bases: TGTGCCAGCAGTTATTATTCTGCAGGGGGCTACGAGCAGTACTTC.

This clonotype was observed a handful of times. J is TRBJ2-5 and V is TRBV20-1, with D perhaps being TRBD1 or TRBD2 (5 bases each). In germline, CDR1 is DFQATT, CDR2 SNEGSKA (reference sequence). The CDR3 contains 11 residues. CDR3 protein: CSAIWGETQYF. The CDR3 coding sequence is TGCAGCGCCATCTGGGGGGAGACCCAGTACTTC.

This clonotype was seen a few times. The V gene is TRBV12-3 or TRBV12-4, the J gene TRBJ2-1; D is possibly TRBD1 or TRBD2 (5 bases each). The CDR3 runs 12 residues. The V end was cut by 5 bases, the J end by 10 bases, with 12 bases between. The CDR3: CASSTRDPEQFF. The DNA of the CDR3 is TGTGCCAGCAGTACCCGGGACCCAGAGCAGTTCTTC.

The V call is TRBV19, the J call TRBJ2-7, with D possibly called TRBD1 or TRBD2 (5 bases each). CDR3 length: 14 residues. The V gene's germline CDR1 is LNHDA and CDR2 SQIVND (reference sequence). Trimming left V 8 bases short and J 4 bases short, with 18 bases between. DNA of the CDR3: TGTGCCAGTGCTATCCGGGACCACCTTTACGAGCAGTACTTC. Translating gives CASAIRDHLYEQYF.

This chain uses TRBV7-6 with TRBJ2-5; D might be TRBD2 (6 bases). Between the trimmed V and J ends, which lost 0 bases and 5 bases, there was a span of 16 bases. The CDR3 loop spans 16 amino acids. The germline V gene encodes CDR1 SGHVS and CDR2 FNYEAQ. CDR3 residues: CASSLAGLEGRETQYF. The CDR3 DNA follows: TGTGCCAGCAGCTTAGCGGGCCTAGAGGGGAGGGAGACCCAGTACTTC.

This clonotype ranks as medium-sized. This chain links TRBV12-3 or TRBV12-4 with TRBJ2-3; possibly TRBD2 for D (6 bases). Trimming cost V 8 bases and J 4 bases, with 16 bases left between them. The CDR3 has 14 residues. The CDR3 nucleotides are TGTGCCAGCGAGTTATACGCGGGGTCAGATACGCAGTATTTT. It codes for CASELYAGSDTQYF.

This clonotype was picked up a small number of times. The V call is TRBV29-1, the J call TRBJ1-2; D remains ambiguous. Germline V gene lookup returns CDR1 SQVTM and CDR2 ANQGSEA. Trimming removed 5 bases from V and 2 bases from J, with 24 bases in between. The CDR3 totals 17 residues. The CDR3 is CSVLPTLEEGSNYGYTF. The CDR3 DNA reads as TGCAGCGTTTTACCGACGCTGGAGGAGGGCTCGAACTATGGCTACACCTTC.

This clonotype came up a few times. The chain links TRBV4-3 to TRBJ2-2, with D maybe TRBD1 (6 bases). The germline CDR1 and CDR2 sequences are LGHNA and YSLEER. The V end lost 0 bases, the J end lost 4 bases, and 12 bases lay between the germline ends. The CDR3 is made up of 16 amino acids. This chain's CDR3 is CASSQDNEGGTGELFF. Here the CDR3 DNA reads TGCGCCAGCAGCCAAGATAATGAAGGGGGCACCGGGGAGCTGTTTTTT.